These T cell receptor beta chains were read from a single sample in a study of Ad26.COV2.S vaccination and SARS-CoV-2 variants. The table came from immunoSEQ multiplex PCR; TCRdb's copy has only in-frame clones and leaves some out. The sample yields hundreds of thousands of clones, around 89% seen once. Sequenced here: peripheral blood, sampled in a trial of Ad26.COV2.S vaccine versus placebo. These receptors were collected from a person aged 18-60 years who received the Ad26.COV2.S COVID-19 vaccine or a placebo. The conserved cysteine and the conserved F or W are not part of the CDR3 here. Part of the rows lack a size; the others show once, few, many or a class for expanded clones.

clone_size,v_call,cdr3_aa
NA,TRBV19,ASSPAGTEAF
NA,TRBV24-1,ATSDRWTSWETQY
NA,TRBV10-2,ASSATGTGRY
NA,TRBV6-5,ASKSGLNTGELF
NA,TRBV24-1,ATSDPRWKNTEAF
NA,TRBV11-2,ASSLMSSTDTQY
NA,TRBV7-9,ASSLGQGDIKQY
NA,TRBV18,ASSPPRPSYEQY
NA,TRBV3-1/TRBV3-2,ASSQDGSSGNTIY
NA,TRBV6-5,ASSYGRLRGANVLT
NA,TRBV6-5,ASELMGRDNQPQH
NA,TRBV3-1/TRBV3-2,ASSQDLASGNYEQY
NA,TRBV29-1,SVEDFRGAGYT
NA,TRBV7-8,ASSIRLAGGLVYQETQY
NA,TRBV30,AWSVGGQPQH
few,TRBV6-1,ASSERVQGREKLF
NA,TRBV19,ASNPGAGPSYGYT
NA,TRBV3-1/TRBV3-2,ASSQEKPEQF
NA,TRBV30,AYYVGGEAF
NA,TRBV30,AWSSRETQY
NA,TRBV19,ASSRRPAAPNYEQY
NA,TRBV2,ASSPDGRSTDTQY
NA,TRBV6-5,ASRRETSGNTIY
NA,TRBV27,ASSSLPLNTEAF
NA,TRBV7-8,ASSPGGLAGGGELF
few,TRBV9,ASSETWGTLSPLH
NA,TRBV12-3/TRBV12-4,ASSLGVEQF
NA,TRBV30,AWSPTDVGSYNSPLH
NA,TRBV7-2,ASSPGLAAGAQY
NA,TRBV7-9,ASSSGTGEQETQY
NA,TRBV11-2,ASRSKKDTQY
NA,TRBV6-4,ASSARGGGGLLDYGYT
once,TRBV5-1,ASSLAGQGADEQF
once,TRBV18,ASSKERERTGTDTQY
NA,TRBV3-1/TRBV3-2,ASSQDTGSNQPQH
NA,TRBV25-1,ASGMTGLEEKLF
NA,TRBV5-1,ASSLVASGRSSTDTQY
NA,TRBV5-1,ASSPLGDTQY
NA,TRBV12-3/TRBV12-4,ASSITGLQF
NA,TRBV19,ASSRAEGTGELF
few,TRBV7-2,ASSLGGGANTGELF
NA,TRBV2,ASSDRSYEQY
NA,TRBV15,ATSKEGAPGQNEQY
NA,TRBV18,ASSLSAPSGNTIY
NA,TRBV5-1,ASSPGQGASNYGYT
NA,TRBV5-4,ASSLAGGGPNEQF
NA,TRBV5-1,ASSPGQGDLGANVLT
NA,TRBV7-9,ASSLAGIERQETQY
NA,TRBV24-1,ATSDAGQGTGELF
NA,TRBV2,ASKGLAGGFSYEQY
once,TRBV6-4,ASSDKAANTEAF
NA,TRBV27,ASKQGGELF
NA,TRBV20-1,SASEGQGDQPQH
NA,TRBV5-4,ASSLRGPNTGELF
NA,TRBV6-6,ASSHRTGNEKLF